Below are 12 T cell receptor beta chains sequenced from a single sample in a study of cytomegalovirus exposure and HLA in healthy donors. PCR involved 60 Vbeta and 13 Jbeta primers. Profiling relied on immunoSEQ multiplex PCR, and the TCRdb table lists in-frame clones only, not all of them. The data contain roughly 160,000 clones, 77% of them singletons. The sample taken for sequencing was PBMCs. Source of these receptors: a woman in her twenties or thirties in good health and CMV-seronegative.

The CDR3 spells CASSSSGTGADGYTF. CDR3 coding DNA: TGTGCCAGCAGCTCCTCCGGGACAGGGGCGGATGGCTACACCTTC. This chain joins TRBV7-9 and TRBJ1-2; 10 positions agree with TRBD1. CDR3 length: 15 amino acids. The V and J ends lost 4 bases and 6 bases, in that order; junction bases with no gene match: 8. Germline V gene data show CDR1 as SEHNR and CDR2 as FQNEAQ (reference sequence).

This clone appeared a single time. The rearrangement joins TRBV5-1 to TRBJ1-1; 7 nucleotides line up with TRBD1. The CDR3 consists of 16 residues. Unmatched junction bases numbered 15, after V lost 4 bases and J lost 6 bases. Germline V gene sequence: CDR1 SGHRS, CDR2 YFSETQ. CDR3 bases: TGCGCCAGCAGCCCACCCCTCCCAGGGACAGCGGCTGAAGCTTTCTTT. Translation gives CASSPPLPGTAAEAFF. The full variable domain, in which reference TRBV5-1 and TRBJ1-1 provide the parts outside the CDR3, is KAGVTQTPRYLIKTRGQQVTLSCSPISGHRSVSWYQQTPGQGLQFLFEYFSETQRNKGNFPGRFSGRQFSNSRSEMNVSTLELGDSALYLCASSPPLPGTAAEAFFGQGTRLTVV.

There are a few counts of this clone. The chain carries TRBV4-1 and TRBJ2-4; D ambiguous. V was shortened by 0 bases and J by 6 bases, with 3 bases between the two germline ends. The CDR3 extends over 12 amino acids. In germline, CDR1 is MGHRA, CDR2 YSYEKL. The CDR3 DNA reads TGCGCCAGCAGCCAAGAAGCAAACATTCAGTACTTC. Protein product: CASSQEANIQYF.

The gene calls are TRBV5-1 and TRBJ1-6; D is uncertain. With 4 bases removed from V and 9 bases from J, the gap between germline ends came to 17 bases. This CDR3 region has 15 residues. Germline CDR1 SGHRS, CDR2 YFSETQ. The CDR3 DNA follows: TGCGCCAGCAGCCGGGAGGGCGTCGCCGGTTCACCCCTCCACTTT. This sequence encodes CASSREGVAGSPLHF.

The chain joins TRBV13 to TRBJ2-2; 14 nucleotides align to TRBD2. The trim removed 4 bases at V and 7 bases at J, leaving 8 bases unmatched. CDR3 length: 17 amino acids. Looked up from germline, CDR1 is PRHDT and CDR2 is FYEKMQ (reference sequence). The CDR3 protein is CASSWGLAGARIGELFF. The DNA for the CDR3 is TGTGCCAGCAGCTGGGGACTAGCGGGAGCCAGAATCGGGGAGCTGTTTTTT.

This clone appeared a few times. The V call is TRBV4-1, the J call TRBJ2-2, with D possibly being TRBD2 (6 bases). V was trimmed by 4 bases and J by 2 bases, leaving 11 bases between them. Germline assignment: CDR1 MGHRA and CDR2 YSYEKL. CDR3 length: 15 amino acids. This chain's CDR3 is CASSRGDFNTGELFF. Here the CDR3 DNA reads TGCGCCAGCAGCCGGGGGGACTTCAACACCGGGGAGCTGTTTTTT.

The table lists this clone with a count of one. This CDR3 is CASSRSSGRASYNEQFF. The DNA for the CDR3 is TGTGCCAGCAGCCGATCTAGCGGGAGGGCCTCCTACAATGAGCAGTTCTTC. V is TRBV7-3 and J is TRBJ2-1, with TRBD2 matching over 12 bases. The V and J ends lost 5 bases and 0 bases, in that order; junction bases with no gene match: 5. The CDR3 consists of 17 residues. Germline V CDR1 and CDR2: SGHTA, FQGTGA.

The rearrangement links TRBV2 to TRBJ2-2, with 11 bases aligning to TRBD1. J lost 8 bases, V lost 7 bases, and 3 bases had no gene match. The CDR3 loop spans 13 amino acids. CDR1 SNHLY and CDR2 FYNNEI come from the germline V gene. The chain's CDR3 is CASNRDRGGELFF. CDR3 DNA: TGTGCCAGCAATCGGGACAGGGGGGGGGAGCTGTTTTTT.

V and J are TRBV27 and TRBJ1-2; 11 bases agree with TRBD1. CDR1 is MNHEY, CDR2 SMNVEV, per germline (reference sequence). The CDR3 is 14 residues long. V lost 3 bases to trimming and J lost 8 bases; unmatched junction nucleotides: 5. The CDR3 nucleotides read TGTGCCAGCAGTTTTGGACAGGGGGCGAGAGGCTACACCTTC. It yields the protein CASSFGQGARGYTF.

The rearrangement joins TRBV19 to TRBJ1-2; possible D gene TRBD1, 5 bases. CDR1 is LNHDA, CDR2 SQIVND, per germline (reference sequence). The ends were cut back, 3 bases at V and 2 bases at J, with 19 bases in the middle. This CDR3 is 17 amino acids long. The CDR3 loop is CASSINRRRSNNYGYTF. CDR3 sequence (DNA): TGTGCCAGTAGTATTAACAGGCGACGGAGCAACAACTATGGCTACACCTTC.

The V call is TRBV2, the J call TRBJ1-5, with a tentative D call TRBD1 (5 bases). CDR3 length: 12 amino acids. From germline, CDR1 is SNHLY and CDR2 FYNNEI. Deletions cut 4 bases from V and 7 bases from J, with 8 bases between. The CDR3 region is CASSGQLQPQHF. Here the CDR3 DNA reads TGTGCCAGCAGTGGACAGTTGCAGCCCCAGCATTTT. Combining the CDR3 with reference TRBV2 and TRBJ1-5 gives the whole variable domain EPEVTQTPSHQVTQMGQEVILRCVPISNHLYFYWYRQILGQKVEFLVSFYNNEISEKSEIFDDQFSVERPDGSNFTLKIRSTKLEDSAMYFCASSGQLQPQHFGDGTRLSIL.

The genes are TRBV11-2 and TRBJ1-1, with 8 bases aligning to TRBD1. The CDR3 totals 15 residues. CDR1 and CDR2 (germline): SGHAT, FQNNGV. Trimming took 1 base from V and 5 from J; bases not matched to a gene: 6. The CDR3 nucleotides read TGTGCCAGCAGCTTAGTGCAGGGGGCGGGGACTGAAGCTTTCTTT. Protein: CASSLVQGAGTEAFF.